This TCR beta chain emerged from a study of blood T cell repertoires in COVID-19. Study at large: Donors in the United States, Italy and Spain gave samples during acute or convalescent COVID-19. T cells, B-cell-depleted T cells, or PBMCs provided the cDNA or gDNA that served as material.

This CDR3 comprises 15 residues. Germline V gene data show CDR1 as SGHTA and CDR2 as FQGTGA. V was pared by 0 bases and J by 5 bases, with 13 bases between. In the original processing: Amplification from reference gene primers served as the basis for estimated nucleated cell counts. TCRdb keeps only in-frame clones here, not all; method: immunoSEQ multiplex PCR. V and J calls and clone size are as listed in that table; D and trimming were resolved from the DNA. The top ten clones hold roughly 7.1% of a sample with 150,000 to 200,000 clones, 82% of them seen once. This clone was counted a few times. Enrolment of Seattle patients took place during active infection, and they were followed longitudinally.

Sequencing was done on a sample of peripheral blood. V and J are TRBV7-3 and TRBJ2-5; possible D gene TRBD2, 6 bases. This sequence was found in an older woman with COVID-19, enrolled during active disease. As DNA, the CDR3 is TGTGCCAGCAGCTTAACGGTGGGGACTGGGGAGACCCAGTACTTC. This encodes CASSLTVGTGETQYF.